These T cell receptor beta chains were read from a single sample in a study of cytomegalovirus exposure and HLA in healthy donors. Profiling relied on immunoSEQ multiplex PCR, and the TCRdb table lists in-frame clones only, not all of them. The data contain under 150,000 clones, just over 70% of them seen just once; the ten biggest clones take up 2% to 3%. Sequencing used PBMCs. The source is an older woman in good health and CMV-seropositive. Each CDR3 is given without its conserved first and last residue. Each record gives: V gene, CDR3 protein.

TRBV7-8 | ASSPHGAMNTEAF
TRBV2 | ASSAGQYNQPQH
TRBV6-1 | ASRAGGGGELF
TRBV4-1 | ASSQGPGSNQPQH
TRBV9 | ASSRGYGYT
TRBV6-5 | ASSQDRVGKF
TRBV6-5 | ASRVAGGNYNEQF
TRBV25-1 | ASSDPDRGGTDTQY
TRBV2 | ASIGEDNSPLH
TRBV6-5 | ASSYAPGGAYNEQF
TRBV5-1 | ASSPGTGAHYGYT
TRBV18 | ASSPPGGEGTEAF
TRBV5-1 | ASSLVGIYTGELF
TRBV5-1 | ASSTYNPRETQY
TRBV4-1 | VSSQDQDRRWALH
TRBV7-8 | ASSPMGSGARLYEQY
TRBV7-2 | ASSFSPESNEKLF
TRBV6-5 | ASSYSRSSYGYT
TRBV7-9 | ASSLGLRAGEGEQY
TRBV13 | ASSLEMARQETQY
TRBV2 | ASSEAPPDRPTNYGYT
TRBV5-1 | ASSLGQGAEQPQH
TRBV10-3 | AISVAGGLAGGGELF
TRBV5-1 | ASSRERSTDTQY
TRBV7-9 | ASSSGAGGRETQY
TRBV5-1 | ASSALSRAVYEQY
TRBV4-1 | ASSHATGDNEQF
TRBV4-1 | ASSQDVAGQF
TRBV10-1 | ASSDLGLAGEQY
TRBV15 | ATSRPTGTGRNQPQH
TRBV4-2 | ASSQDRGGYT
TRBV15 | ATSRGQAVQPQH
TRBV5-8 | ASSSWQGGSYT
TRBV4-1 | ASSPLDRGGTEAF
TRBV5-1 | ASSAGLAEKQY
TRBV2 | ASRATGEQYGYT
TRBV5-4 | ASSQGQGGNEKLF
TRBV7-9 | ASGHPPGNRGTYEQY
TRBV10-3 | AIMTAGGRNTGELF
TRBV10-3 | ATRGGALNTGELF
TRBV5-4 | ASVSQETQY
TRBV27 | ASSPWVLTGETQY
TRBV9 | ASSVDSGLNTEAF
TRBV7-2 | ASSLVRAGDYEQY
TRBV5-1 | ASSLKGVVFQGYT
TRBV5-8 | ASSLSGVNTGELF
TRBV19 | ASSPYRRGQAGNEQF
TRBV7-3 | ASSPGAGGEEKLF
TRBV7-3 | ASSDPGQAYGYT
TRBV4-1 | ASSQEAQVSSYNEQF
TRBV6-5 | ASSYTQGYGYT
TRBV11-1 | ASSQNRALNTEAF